A selection of T cell receptor beta chains follows, all from one sample in a study of cytomegalovirus exposure and HLA in healthy donors. Assay: immunoSEQ multiplex PCR; the TCRdb copy retains only in-frame clones and omits some. This sample carries around 150,000 clones, just over 90% of them seen once, and the ten largest clones take about 0.65%. The sequenced sample was PBMCs. These receptors were taken from a young man in good health and CMV-seronegative. Each CDR3 is given with its conserved first and last residue. A D gene is named only where the DNA matches it firmly. Clone size is not always given. Where it is, it says once, few, many or a class for expanded clones.

TRBV15	NA	TRBD1	TRBJ1-4	CATSRDRNNEKLFF	TGTGCCACCAGCCGGGACAGGAATAATGAAAAACTGTTTTTT
TRBV9	NA	NA	TRBJ2-2	CASSVAQGTGELFF	TGTGCCAGCAGCGTAGCCCAGGGTACCGGGGAGCTGTTTTTT
TRBV6-5	NA	TRBD1	TRBJ1-2	CASSYYRGRYGYTF	TGTGCCAGCAGTTACTACAGGGGGCGGTATGGCTACACCTTC
TRBV10-3	NA	TRBD2	TRBJ2-3	CAISGVAGRSDTQYF	TGTGCCATCAGTGGGGTAGCGGGACGCTCAGATACGCAGTATTTT
TRBV4-1	NA	TRBD2	TRBJ2-2	CASSSPGLAGNTGELFF	TGCGCCAGCAGTTCACCGGGACTAGCGGGGAACACCGGGGAGCTGTTTTTT
TRBV2	NA	NA	TRBJ2-6	CASRLTGSAANVLTF	TGTGCCAGCAGGTTAACAGGGTCTGCGGCCAACGTCCTGACTTTC
TRBV5-1	NA	NA	TRBJ2-3	CASSRETPSTDTQYF	TGCGCCAGCAGCCGGGAGACACCTAGCACAGATACGCAGTATTTT
TRBV18	once	TRBD1	TRBJ1-2	CASSGDREYGYTF	TGTGCCAGCTCGGGGGACAGGGAATATGGCTACACCTTC
TRBV4-1	NA	NA	TRBJ2-3	CASSQSPQYTDTQYF	TGCGCCAGCAGCCAAAGCCCCCAATACACAGATACGCAGTATTTT
TRBV7-9	NA	NA	TRBJ1-2	CASSNNNLRGGDYGYTF	TGTGCCAGCAGCAACAACAATCTAAGGGGGGGAGACTATGGCTACACCTTC
TRBV11-3	once	NA	TRBJ2-5	CASSLVPRGQYF	TGTGCCAGCAGCTTAGTTCCCCGGGGCCAGTACTTC
TRBV11-3	NA	NA	TRBJ2-1	CASSWGVGLYNEQFF	TGTGCCAGCAGCTGGGGGGTGGGACTCTACAATGAGCAGTTCTTC
TRBV5-4	NA	TRBD2	TRBJ2-3	CASSLWTRGDTQYF	TGTGCCAGCAGCCTATGGACTAGAGGGGATACGCAGTATTTT
TRBV29-1	once	TRBD1	TRBJ1-1	CSAHRGQNTEAFF	TGCAGCGCGCACAGGGGCCAGAACACTGAAGCTTTCTTT
TRBV21-1	NA	NA	TRBJ1-5	CASSQQGRQPQHF	TGTGCCAGCAGCCAACAGGGGAGGCAGCCCCAGCATTTT
TRBV30	NA	NA	TRBJ1-4	CAWSLLGANEKLFF	TGTGCCTGGAGTCTACTTGGTGCTAATGAAAAACTGTTTTTT
TRBV6-6	NA	TRBD2	TRBJ2-3	CASSYRTSGGVDTQYF	TGTGCCAGCAGTTACAGGACTAGCGGGGGGGTAGATACGCAGTATTTT
TRBV5-1	NA	NA	TRBJ1-1	CASSLAGGANTEAFF	TGCGCCAGCAGCTTGGCGGGGGGGGCGAACACTGAAGCTTTCTTT
TRBV6-1	NA	NA	TRBJ2-1	CASRGWGRNNEQFF	TGTGCCAGCAGGGGGTGGGGCCGCAACAATGAGCAGTTCTTC
TRBV6-1	NA	NA	TRBJ1-1	CASSTQGNTEAFF	TGTGCCAGCAGTACACAGGGGAACACTGAAGCTTTCTTT
TRBV10-3	NA	TRBD1	TRBJ1-6	CAISETGQGGSPLHF	TGTGCCATCAGTGAAACCGGACAGGGCGGTTCACCCCTCCACTTT
TRBV5-4	NA	NA	TRBJ1-3	CASSYDKFSGNTIYF	TGTGCCAGCAGTTACGACAAATTCTCTGGAAACACCATATATTTT
TRBV6-6	NA	NA	TRBJ1-5	CASSYTGDGNQPQHF	TGTGCCAGCAGTTACACGGGGGACGGCAATCAGCCCCAGCATTTT
TRBV5-1	NA	NA	TRBJ2-2	CASSLTDKSTGELFF	TGCGCCAGCAGCTTGACGGACAAAAGTACCGGGGAGCTGTTTTTT